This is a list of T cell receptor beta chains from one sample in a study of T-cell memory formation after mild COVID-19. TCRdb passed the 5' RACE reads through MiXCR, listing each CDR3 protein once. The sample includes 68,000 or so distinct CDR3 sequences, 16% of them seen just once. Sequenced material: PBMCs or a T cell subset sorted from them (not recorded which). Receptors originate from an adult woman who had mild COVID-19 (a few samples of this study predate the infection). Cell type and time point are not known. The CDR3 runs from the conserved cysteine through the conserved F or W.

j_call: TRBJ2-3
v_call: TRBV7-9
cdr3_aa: CASSLGTSGMDTQYF

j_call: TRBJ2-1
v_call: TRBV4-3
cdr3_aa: CASSQEGWSSYNEQFF

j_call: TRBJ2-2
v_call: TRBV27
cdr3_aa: CASSLSRGTGSTGELFF

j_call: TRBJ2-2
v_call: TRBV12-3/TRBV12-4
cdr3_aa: CASRGGELFF

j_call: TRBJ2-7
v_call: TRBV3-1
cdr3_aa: CASSQDYEDRGYEQYF

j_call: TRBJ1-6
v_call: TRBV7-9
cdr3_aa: CASSPPGYNSPLHF

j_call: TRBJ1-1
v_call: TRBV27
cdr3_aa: CASSLGGQTEAFF

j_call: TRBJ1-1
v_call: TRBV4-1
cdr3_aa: CASSHLGGRGQTEAFF

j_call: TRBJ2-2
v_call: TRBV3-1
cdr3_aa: CASSPLTGEITGELFF

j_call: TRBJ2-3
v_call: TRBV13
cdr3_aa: CASSPRTSVYTDTQYF

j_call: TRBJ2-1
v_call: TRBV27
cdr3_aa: CASSLYGSRVTYNEQFF

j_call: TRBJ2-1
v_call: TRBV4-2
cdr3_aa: CASSNQAGGSASDEQFF

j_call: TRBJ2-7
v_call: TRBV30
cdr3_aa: CAWSPVSYEQYF

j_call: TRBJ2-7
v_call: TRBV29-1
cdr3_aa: CSVLGGLASYEQYF

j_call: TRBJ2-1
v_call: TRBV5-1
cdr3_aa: CASSLEDQGGNEQFF

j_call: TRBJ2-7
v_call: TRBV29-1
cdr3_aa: CSVTLRDSETYEQYF

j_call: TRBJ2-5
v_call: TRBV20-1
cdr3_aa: CSADRLAGGPSETQYF

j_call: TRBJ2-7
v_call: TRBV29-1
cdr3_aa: CSVEGTAAYEQYF

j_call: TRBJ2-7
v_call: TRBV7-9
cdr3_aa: CASSLSSYEQYF

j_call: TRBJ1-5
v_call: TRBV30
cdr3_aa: CAWSYGVGNQPQHF

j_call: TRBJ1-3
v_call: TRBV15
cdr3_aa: CATSRDRGTGGSISGNTIYF

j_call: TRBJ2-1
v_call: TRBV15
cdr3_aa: CATSRRGVGHRDEQFF

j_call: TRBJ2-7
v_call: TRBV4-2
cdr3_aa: CASSQPAGGNEQYF

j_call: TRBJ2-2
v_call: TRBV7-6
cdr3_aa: CASSPSGLAGANTGELFF

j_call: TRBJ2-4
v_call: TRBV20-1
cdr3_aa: CSSGRGNIQYF

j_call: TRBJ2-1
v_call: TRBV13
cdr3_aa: CASSYGERGYNEQFF

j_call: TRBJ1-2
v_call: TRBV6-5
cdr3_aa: CASISRQEGYTF

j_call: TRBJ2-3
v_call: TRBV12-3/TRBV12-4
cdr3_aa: CASSPNREINTQYF

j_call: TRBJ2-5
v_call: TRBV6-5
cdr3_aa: CASRDYSETQYF